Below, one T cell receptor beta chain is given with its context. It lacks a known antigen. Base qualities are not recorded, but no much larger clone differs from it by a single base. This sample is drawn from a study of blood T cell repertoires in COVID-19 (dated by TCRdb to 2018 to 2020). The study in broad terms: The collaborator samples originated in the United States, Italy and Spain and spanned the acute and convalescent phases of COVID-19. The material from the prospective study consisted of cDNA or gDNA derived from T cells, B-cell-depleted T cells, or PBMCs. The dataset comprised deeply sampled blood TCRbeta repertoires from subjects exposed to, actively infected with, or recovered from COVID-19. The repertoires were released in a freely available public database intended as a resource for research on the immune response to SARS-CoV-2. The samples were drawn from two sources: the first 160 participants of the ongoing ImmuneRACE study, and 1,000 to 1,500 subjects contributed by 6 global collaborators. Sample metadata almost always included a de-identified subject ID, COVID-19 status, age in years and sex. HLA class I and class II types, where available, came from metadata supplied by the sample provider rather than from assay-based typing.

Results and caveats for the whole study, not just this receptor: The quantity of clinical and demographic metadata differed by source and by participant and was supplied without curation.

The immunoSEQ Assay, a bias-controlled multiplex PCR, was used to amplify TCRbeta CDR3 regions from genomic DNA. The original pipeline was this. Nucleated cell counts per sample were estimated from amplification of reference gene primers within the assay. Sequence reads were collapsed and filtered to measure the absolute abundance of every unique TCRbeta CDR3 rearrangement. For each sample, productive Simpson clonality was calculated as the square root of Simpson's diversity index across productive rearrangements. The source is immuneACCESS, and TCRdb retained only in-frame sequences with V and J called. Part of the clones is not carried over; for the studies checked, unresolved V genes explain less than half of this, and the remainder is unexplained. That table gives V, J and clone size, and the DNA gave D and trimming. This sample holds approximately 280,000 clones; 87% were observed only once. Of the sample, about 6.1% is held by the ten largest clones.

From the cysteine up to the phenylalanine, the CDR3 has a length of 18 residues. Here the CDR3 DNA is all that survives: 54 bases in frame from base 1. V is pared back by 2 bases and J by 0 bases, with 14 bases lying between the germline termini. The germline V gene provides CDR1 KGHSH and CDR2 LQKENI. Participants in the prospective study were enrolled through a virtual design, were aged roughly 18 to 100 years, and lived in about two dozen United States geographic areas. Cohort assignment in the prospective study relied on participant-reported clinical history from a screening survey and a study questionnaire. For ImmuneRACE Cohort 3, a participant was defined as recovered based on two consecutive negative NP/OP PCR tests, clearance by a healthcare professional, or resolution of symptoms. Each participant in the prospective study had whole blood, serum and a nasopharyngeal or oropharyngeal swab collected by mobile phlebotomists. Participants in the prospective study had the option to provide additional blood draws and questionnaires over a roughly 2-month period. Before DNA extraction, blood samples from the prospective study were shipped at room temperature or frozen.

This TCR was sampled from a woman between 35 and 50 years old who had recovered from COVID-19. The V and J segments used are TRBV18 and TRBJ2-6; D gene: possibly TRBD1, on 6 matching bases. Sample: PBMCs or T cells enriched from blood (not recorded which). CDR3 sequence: CASSPATGPRSGANVLTF. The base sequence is TGTGCCAGCTCACCAGCGACAGGACCTCGCTCTGGGGCCAACGTCCTGACTTTC.